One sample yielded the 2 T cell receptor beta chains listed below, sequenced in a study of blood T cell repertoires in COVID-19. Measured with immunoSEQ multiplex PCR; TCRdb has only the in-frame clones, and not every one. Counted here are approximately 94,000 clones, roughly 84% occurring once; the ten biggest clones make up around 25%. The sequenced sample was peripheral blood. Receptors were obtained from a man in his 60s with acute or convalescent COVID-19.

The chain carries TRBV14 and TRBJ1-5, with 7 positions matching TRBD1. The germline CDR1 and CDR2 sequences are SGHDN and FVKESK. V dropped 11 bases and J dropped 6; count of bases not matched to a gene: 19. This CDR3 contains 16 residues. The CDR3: CAGIPGTDLFSQPQHF. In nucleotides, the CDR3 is TGTGCCGGGATCCCTGGGACAGACCTCTTCTCTCAGCCCCAGCATTTT.

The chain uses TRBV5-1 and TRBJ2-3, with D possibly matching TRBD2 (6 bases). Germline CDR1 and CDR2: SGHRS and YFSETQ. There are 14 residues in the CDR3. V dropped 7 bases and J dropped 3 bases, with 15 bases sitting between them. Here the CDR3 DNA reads TGCGCCAGCTGTCTCACCGGGGGTACAGATACGCAGTATTTT. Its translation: CASCLTGGTDTQYF.